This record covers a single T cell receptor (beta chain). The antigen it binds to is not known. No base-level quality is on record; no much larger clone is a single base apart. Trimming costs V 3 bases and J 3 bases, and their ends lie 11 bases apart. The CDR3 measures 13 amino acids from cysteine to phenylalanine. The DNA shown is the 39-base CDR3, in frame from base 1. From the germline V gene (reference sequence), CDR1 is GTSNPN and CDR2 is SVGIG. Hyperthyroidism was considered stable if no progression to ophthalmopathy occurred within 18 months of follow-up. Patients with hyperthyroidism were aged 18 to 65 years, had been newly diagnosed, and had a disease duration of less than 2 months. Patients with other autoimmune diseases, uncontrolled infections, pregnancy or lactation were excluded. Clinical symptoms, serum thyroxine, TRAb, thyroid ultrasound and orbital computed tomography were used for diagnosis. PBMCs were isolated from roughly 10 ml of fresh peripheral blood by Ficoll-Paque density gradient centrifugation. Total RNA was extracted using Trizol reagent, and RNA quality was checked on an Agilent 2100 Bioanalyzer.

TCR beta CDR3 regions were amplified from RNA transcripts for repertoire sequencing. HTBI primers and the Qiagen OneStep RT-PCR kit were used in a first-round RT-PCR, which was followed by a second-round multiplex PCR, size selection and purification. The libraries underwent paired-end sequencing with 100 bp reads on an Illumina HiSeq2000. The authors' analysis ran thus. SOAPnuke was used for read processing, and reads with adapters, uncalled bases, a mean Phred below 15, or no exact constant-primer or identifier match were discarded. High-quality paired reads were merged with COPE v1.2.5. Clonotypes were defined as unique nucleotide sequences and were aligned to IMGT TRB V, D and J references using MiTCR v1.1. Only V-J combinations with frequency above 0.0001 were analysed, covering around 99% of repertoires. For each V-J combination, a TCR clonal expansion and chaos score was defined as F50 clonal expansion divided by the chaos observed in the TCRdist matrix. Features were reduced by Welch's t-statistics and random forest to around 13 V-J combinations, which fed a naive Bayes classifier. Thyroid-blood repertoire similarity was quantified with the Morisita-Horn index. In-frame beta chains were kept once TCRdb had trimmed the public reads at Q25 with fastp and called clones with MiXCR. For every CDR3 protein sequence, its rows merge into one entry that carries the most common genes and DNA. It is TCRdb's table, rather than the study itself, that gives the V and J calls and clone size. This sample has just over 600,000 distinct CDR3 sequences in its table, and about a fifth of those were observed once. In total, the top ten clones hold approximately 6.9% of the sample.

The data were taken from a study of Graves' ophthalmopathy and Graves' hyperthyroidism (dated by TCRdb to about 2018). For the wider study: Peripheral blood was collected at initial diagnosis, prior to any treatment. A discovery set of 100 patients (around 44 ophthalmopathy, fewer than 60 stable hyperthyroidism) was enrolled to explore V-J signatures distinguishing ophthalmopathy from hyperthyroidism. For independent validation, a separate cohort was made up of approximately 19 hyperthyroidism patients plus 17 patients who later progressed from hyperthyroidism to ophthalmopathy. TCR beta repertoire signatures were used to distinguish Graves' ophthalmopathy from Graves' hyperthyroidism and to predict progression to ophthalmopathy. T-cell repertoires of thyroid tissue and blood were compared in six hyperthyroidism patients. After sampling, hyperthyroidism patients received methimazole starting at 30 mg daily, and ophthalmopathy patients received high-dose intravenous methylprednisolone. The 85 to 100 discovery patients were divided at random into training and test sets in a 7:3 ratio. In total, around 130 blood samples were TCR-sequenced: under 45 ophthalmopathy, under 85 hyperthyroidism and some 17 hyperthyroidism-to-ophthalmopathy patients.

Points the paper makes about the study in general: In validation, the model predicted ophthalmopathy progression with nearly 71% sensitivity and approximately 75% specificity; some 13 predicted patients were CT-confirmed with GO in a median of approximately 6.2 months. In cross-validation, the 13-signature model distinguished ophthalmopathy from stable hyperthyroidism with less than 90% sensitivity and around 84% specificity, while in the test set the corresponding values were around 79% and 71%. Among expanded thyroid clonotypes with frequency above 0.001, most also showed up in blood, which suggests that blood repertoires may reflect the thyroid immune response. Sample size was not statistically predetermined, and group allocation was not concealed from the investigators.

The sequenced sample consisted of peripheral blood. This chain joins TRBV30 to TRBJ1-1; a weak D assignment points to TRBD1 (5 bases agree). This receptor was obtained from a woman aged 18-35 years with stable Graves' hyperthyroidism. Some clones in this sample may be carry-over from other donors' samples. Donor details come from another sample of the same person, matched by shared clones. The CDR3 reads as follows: CAWSYDSHTEAFF. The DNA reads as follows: TGTGCCTGGAGCTACGACAGCCACACTGAAGCTTTCTTT.